Sequencing of this T cell receptor (beta chain) was carried out in a study of OX40 agonist ivuxolimab in advanced cancers. Study-wide background: Three partial responders included one hepatocellular carcinoma patient and two cutaneous melanoma patients.

J gave up 4 bases and V 2 bases, and 6 bases lay outside the gene matches. CDR1 and CDR2 (germline): SGHNT, YYREEE (reference sequence). This CDR3 contains 16 residues. Clones were sequenced by immunoSEQ multiplex PCR, and TCRdb holds only the in-frame ones, with some missing. The table includes around 33,000 clones, roughly 87% detected once. With baseline, cycle 4 day 1, and cycle 7 day 1 as timepoints, blood was sampled. V is TRBV5-4 and J is TRBJ2-3, with TRBD2 matching over 11 bases. This sequence originates from an adult with an advanced solid tumor such as melanoma, head and neck, liver or kidney cancer. The source material was CD4+ or CD8+ T cells sorted from blood, sampled in a trial of the OX40 agonist ivuxolimab. CDR3 residues: CASSFTSGSPADTQYF. CDR3 sequence (DNA): TGTGCCAGCAGCTTCACTAGCGGGAGCCCCGCAGATACGCAGTATTTT.